The 12 T cell receptor beta chains below all came from one sample that was sequenced in a study of Ad26.COV2.S vaccination and SARS-CoV-2 variants. Method: immunoSEQ multiplex PCR; TCRdb's copy keeps in-frame clones and lacks some. The sample lists approximately 450,000 clones; 80% to 95% were seen once. As to treatment: some 19 received Ad26.COV2.S at low or high dose, single or two shots; 5 received placebo; per-sample allocation not given. Following the first vaccine or placebo injection, samples were taken on day 63. The sample consisted of peripheral blood, taken in a trial of Ad26.COV2.S vaccine versus placebo. The receptor set was obtained from a person between 18 and 65 years old who received the Ad26.COV2.S COVID-19 vaccine or a placebo.

The chain carries TRBV19 and TRBJ1-4; D gene ambiguous. The germline V gene encodes CDR1 LNHDA and CDR2 SQIVND (reference sequence). The CDR3 spans 13 residues. Trimming pared 6 bases from V and 0 bases from J, leaving 5 bases between. CDR3: CASRYSTNEKLFF. The DNA for the CDR3 is TGTGCCAGTAGATATTCAACTAATGAAAAACTGTTTTTT.

In its sample, this clone was seen once. The J gene is TRBJ1-1, the V gene TRBV27; 7 positions match TRBD1. CDR1 and CDR2 from the germline V gene are MNHEY and SMNVEV (reference sequence). The V gene end was trimmed by 3 bases and the J gene end by 6 bases; junction bases not matched to a gene: 4. CDR3 size: 13 residues. The CDR3 loop is CASSLTGSSEAFF. The DNA of the CDR3 is TGTGCCAGCAGTTTGACAGGGAGTTCTGAAGCTTTCTTT.

The V gene is TRBV19, the J gene TRBJ2-3; D gene unclear. V shed 7 bases and J shed 2 bases, with 16 bases lying between them. Germline V CDR1 and CDR2: LNHDA, SQIVND (reference sequence). The CDR3 has 15 residues. CDR3 loop: CASNKGSIFTDTQYF. The CDR3 nucleotides are TGTGCCAGTAATAAGGGTTCGATATTCACAGATACGCAGTATTTT.

The V gene is TRBV5-8, the J gene TRBJ1-2; 7 nucleotides line up with TRBD1. The CDR3 is 15 residues long. CDR1 and CDR2 (germline): SGHTS, YDEGEE. The V segment lost 1 base and the J segment 3 bases; nucleotides outside the gene matches: 6. CDR3 sequence: CASSLTAGGHYGYTF. In nucleotides, the CDR3 is TGTGCCAGCAGCTTGACGGCAGGGGGGCACTATGGCTACACCTTC.

This clone was seen just once. V usage is TRBV5-4 and J usage is TRBJ2-3, with TRBD2 matching 10 bases. The CDR3 spans 16 residues. The V segment lost 0 bases and the J segment 7 bases; nucleotides outside the gene matches: 8. Germline CDR1 reads SGHNT; CDR2 reads YYREEE (reference sequence). The CDR3 here is CASSLGSSGSLNTQYF. The CDR3 coding sequence is TGTGCCAGCAGCTTGGGATCTAGCGGGAGCTTAAATACGCAGTATTTT. The full variable domain, its missing parts supplied by reference TRBV5-4 and TRBJ2-3, is ETGVTQSPTHLIKTRGQQVTLRCSSQSGHNTVSWYQQALGQGPQFIFQYYREEENGRGNFPPRFSGLQFPNYSSELNVNALELDDSALYLCASSLGSSGSLNTQYFGPGTRLTVL.

V usage is TRBV7-9 and J usage is TRBJ1-1; no firm D call. The length of the CDR3 is 12 residues. The ends were cut back, 5 bases at V and 6 bases at J, with 10 bases in the middle. Germline CDR1 SEHNR, CDR2 FQNEAQ (reference sequence). The CDR3 region has the DNA TGTGCCAGCAGCAGAAACCCGTCTGAAGCTTTCTTT. This codes for CASSRNPSEAFF.

The chain employs TRBV7-2 and TRBJ2-7; TRBD2 agrees at 13 bases. CDR1 SGHTA and CDR2 FQGNSA come from the germline V gene. The trim removed 5 bases at V and 4 bases at J, leaving 5 bases unmatched. This CDR3 contains 15 residues. CDR3 sequence reads: CASSPRTSGRYEQYF. The DNA for the CDR3 is TGTGCCAGCAGCCCCCGGACTAGCGGGAGATACGAGCAGTACTTC.

The chain carries TRBV30 and TRBJ2-2; possibly TRBD2 for D (6 bases). V was pared by 0 bases and J by 7 bases, with 12 bases between. Looked up from germline, CDR1 is GTSNPN and CDR2 is SVGIG (reference sequence). This CDR3 has 14 amino acids. CDR3 in DNA: TGTGCCTGGAGTGTGGGCGCGGGGTTCGGGGAGCTGTTTTTT. It is translated as CAWSVGAGFGELFF.

The V call is TRBV5-4, the J call TRBJ2-7; 7 bases are shared with TRBD2. This CDR3 region has 14 residues. J gave up 4 bases and V 4 bases, and 8 bases lay outside the gene matches. Germline V CDR1 and CDR2: SGHNT, YYREEE (reference sequence). The CDR3 is CASSASGTAYEQYF. CDR3 sequence (DNA): TGTGCCAGCAGCGCCAGCGGGACCGCATACGAGCAGTACTTC.

This clone was recorded a few times. The same CDR3 can be traced to other DNA sequences in this sample. The chain has TRBV27 and TRBJ1-2; the D is unclear. V lost 3 bases, J lost 0 bases, and 5 bases lay in between. The germline CDR1 and CDR2 sequences are MNHEY and SMNVEV (reference sequence). This CDR3 region has 13 residues. Here the CDR3 DNA reads TGTGCCAGCAGTTTTGGAGCTAACTATGGCTACACCTTC. Translated, it gives CASSFGANYGYTF.

V usage is TRBV2 and J usage is TRBJ1-4; D remains unclear. The CDR3 is 14 amino acids. Germline CDR1 is SNHLY and CDR2 is FYNNEI. V was pared by 6 bases and J by 3 bases, with 11 bases between. CDR3 sequence: CASRRSAANEKLFF. CDR3 nucleotide sequence: TGTGCCAGCAGGAGAAGCGCGGCTAATGAAAAACTGTTTTTT. The full variable domain, its missing parts supplied by reference TRBV2 and TRBJ1-4, is EPEVTQTPSHQVTQMGQEVILRCVPISNHLYFYWYRQILGQKVEFLVSFYNNEISEKSEIFDDQFSVERPDGSNFTLKIRSTKLEDSAMYFCASRRSAANEKLFFGSGTQLSVL.

V gene TRBV18 combines with J gene TRBJ2-7; the D gene is possibly TRBD1 (6 bases). V lost 3 bases and J 3 bases, leaving 12 bases between the germline ends. The length of the CDR3 is 14 residues. The germline CDR1 and CDR2 sequences are KGHSH and LQKENI. The CDR3 DNA reads TGTGCCAGCTCACCCACGGGACACTTCTACGAGCAGTACTTC. The encoded protein is CASSPTGHFYEQYF.